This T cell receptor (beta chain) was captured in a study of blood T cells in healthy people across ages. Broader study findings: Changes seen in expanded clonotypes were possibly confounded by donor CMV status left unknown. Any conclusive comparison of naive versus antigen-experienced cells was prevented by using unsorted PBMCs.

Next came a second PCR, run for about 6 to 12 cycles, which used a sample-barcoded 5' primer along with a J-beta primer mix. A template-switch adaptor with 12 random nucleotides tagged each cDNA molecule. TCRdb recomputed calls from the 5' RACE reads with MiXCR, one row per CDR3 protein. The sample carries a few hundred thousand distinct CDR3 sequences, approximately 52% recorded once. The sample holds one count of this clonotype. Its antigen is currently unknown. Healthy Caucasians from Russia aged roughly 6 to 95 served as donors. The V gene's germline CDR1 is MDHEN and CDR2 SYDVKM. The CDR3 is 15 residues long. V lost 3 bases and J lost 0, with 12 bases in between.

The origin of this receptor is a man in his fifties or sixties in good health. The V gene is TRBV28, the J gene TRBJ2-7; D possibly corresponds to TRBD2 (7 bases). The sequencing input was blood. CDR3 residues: CASSFPGGLSYEQYF. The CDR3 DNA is TGTGCCAGCAGTTTCCCCGGGGGGCTCTCCTACGAGCAGTACTTC.